In this sample, the clone carrying this T cell receptor (beta chain) turned up a few times. No antigen is known for it. The data were taken from a study of identical twins. One entry per CDR3 protein, called by TCRdb with MiXCR from the 5' RACE reads. Of 400,000 to 600,000 distinct CDR3 sequences listed, about 22% are singletons. The CDR3 consists of 15 residues. Per germline, CDR1 LNHNV and CDR2 YYDKDF (reference sequence). V was shortened by 0 bases and J by 8 bases, with 14 bases between the two germline ends. Points from the study as a whole: Clonotypes of the beta chain that were abundant in cord blood carried fewer insertions (memory repertoires showed none).

The sample was also reused in another study, on yellow fever vaccine responses in identical twins.

Sequenced: CD4+ T cells sorted from blood. This clonotype was sampled from a woman between 18 and 29 years old in good health. The chain employs TRBV15 and TRBJ2-1, with no clear D. For the CDR3, the DNA is TGTGCCACCAGCAGAGAACCTTTTGGGGTGGATGAGCAGTTCTTC. Protein: CATSREPFGVDEQFF.